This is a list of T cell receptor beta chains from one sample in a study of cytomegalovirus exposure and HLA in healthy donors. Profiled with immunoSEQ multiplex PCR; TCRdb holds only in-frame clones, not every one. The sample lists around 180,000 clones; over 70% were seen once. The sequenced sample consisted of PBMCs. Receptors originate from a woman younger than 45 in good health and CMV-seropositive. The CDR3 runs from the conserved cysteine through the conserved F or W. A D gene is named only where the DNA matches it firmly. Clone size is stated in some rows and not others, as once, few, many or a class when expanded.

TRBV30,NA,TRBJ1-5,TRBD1,TGTGCCTGGAGTCAGGGGGCCAAGAGCAATCAGCCCCAGCATTTT,CAWSQGAKSNQPQHF
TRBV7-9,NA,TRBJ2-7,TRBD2,TGTGCCAGCAGCCCTCGTCATAGCGGGGAGAAGGTCGAGCAGTACTTC,CASSPRHSGEKVEQYF
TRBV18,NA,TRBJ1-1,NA,TGTGCCAGCTCACCCCAGGGAGCGGGGAACACTGAAGCTTTCTTT,CASSPQGAGNTEAFF
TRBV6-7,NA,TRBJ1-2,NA,TGTGCCAGCAGTTATAACCGAACAGATAACTATGGCTACACCTTC,CASSYNRTDNYGYTF
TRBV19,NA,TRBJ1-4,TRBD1,TGTGCCAGTAGTAGGGACAGATATGAAAAACTGTTTTTT,CASSRDRYEKLFF
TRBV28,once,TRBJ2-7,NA,TGTGCCAGCAGCCCTACTAGATACCACGAGCAGTACTTC,CASSPTRYHEQYF
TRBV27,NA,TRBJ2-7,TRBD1,TGTGCCAGCAAAGAATGGACAGGGCCCTACGAGCAGTACTTC,CASKEWTGPYEQYF
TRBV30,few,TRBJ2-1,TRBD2,TGTGCCTGGAGTGTGGCGGGAGGGCCTTATGAGCAGTTCTTC,CAWSVAGGPYEQFF
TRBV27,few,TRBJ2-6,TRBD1,TGTGCCAGCAGCCGGGACAGGGACCCTTCTGGGGCCAACGTCCTGACTTTC,CASSRDRDPSGANVLTF
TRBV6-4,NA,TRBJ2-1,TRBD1,TGTGCCAGCAGTGAACAGGGGGCGAACTACAATGAGCAGTTCTTC,CASSEQGANYNEQFF
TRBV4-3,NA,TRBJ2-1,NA,TGCGCCAGCAGCCAAGGCCGACACTCCTACAATGAGCAGTTCTTC,CASSQGRHSYNEQFF
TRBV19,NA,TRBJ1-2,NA,TGTGCCAGTACGGAGCGTTGGGGCTACACCTTC,CASTERWGYTF
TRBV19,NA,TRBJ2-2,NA,TGTGCCAGTAAGGATGACAGATCGAACGGGGAGCTGTTTTTT,CASKDDRSNGELFF
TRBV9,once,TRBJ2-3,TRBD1,TGTGCCAGCAGCGTAGAGACAGGGTTCACAGATACGCAGTATTTT,CASSVETGFTDTQYF
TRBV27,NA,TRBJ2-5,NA,TGTGCCAGCAGCCCTAAGGGACTGAACCAAGAGACCCAGTACTTC,CASSPKGLNQETQYF
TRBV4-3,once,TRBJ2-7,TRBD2,TGCGCCAGCAGCCATAACCCCGGGACTAGCGGATACGAGCAGTACTTC,CASSHNPGTSGYEQYF
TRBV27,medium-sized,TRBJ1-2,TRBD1,TGTGCCAGCAGATACGGACAGGGGAACTATGGCTACACCTTC,CASRYGQGNYGYTF
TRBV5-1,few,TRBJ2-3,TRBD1,TGCGCCAGCAGCTTGGAAACAGGGGGCGTAGATACGCAGTATTTT,CASSLETGGVDTQYF
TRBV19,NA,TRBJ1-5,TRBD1,TGTGCCAGTAGTATGCTTCCAGGGGGCATGGGGCAGCCCCAGCATTTT,CASSMLPGGMGQPQHF
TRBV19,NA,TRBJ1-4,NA,TGTGCCAGTAGTATAGTCGACGCGGGCACTAATGAAAAACTGTTTTTT,CASSIVDAGTNEKLFF
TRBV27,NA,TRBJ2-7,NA,TGTGCCAGCGGGAGGCCGGCCATTGATTACGAGCAGTACTTC,CASGRPAIDYEQYF
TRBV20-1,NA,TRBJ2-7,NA,TGCAGCCCGGGTAGCTCCTACGAGCAGTACTTC,CSPGSSYEQYF
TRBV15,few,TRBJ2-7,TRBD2,TGTGCCACCAGCAGGCTAGCGGGAGAACGCTACGAGCAGTACTTC,CATSRLAGERYEQYF
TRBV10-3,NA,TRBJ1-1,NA,TGTGCCATCAGTGAGACCGGGAACACTGAAGCTTTCTTT,CAISETGNTEAFF
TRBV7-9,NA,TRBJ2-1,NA,TGTGCCAGCACTCCCGGGAGTAACAAGGGGAATGAGCAGTTCTTC,CASTPGSNKGNEQFF
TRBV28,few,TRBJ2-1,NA,TGTGCCAGCACCTTCTTCCGGGAGTTGAGCAATGAGCAGTTCTTC,CASTFFRELSNEQFF
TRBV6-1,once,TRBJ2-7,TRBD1,TGTGCCAGCGGGCAGGGGGCTCCATACGAGCAGTACTTC,CASGQGAPYEQYF
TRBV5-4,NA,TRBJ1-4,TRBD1,TGTGCCAGCAGCCAGGACAGGGGGGATGAAAAACTGTTTTTT,CASSQDRGDEKLFF
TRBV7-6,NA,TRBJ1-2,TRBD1,TGTGCCAGCAGCTCGGGACAGACCTATGGCTACACCTTC,CASSSGQTYGYTF
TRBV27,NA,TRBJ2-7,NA,TGTGCCAGCAGTTCGGACGGACAGTACTCCTACGAGCAGTACTTC,CASSSDGQYSYEQYF
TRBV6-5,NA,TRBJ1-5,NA,TGTGCCAGCAGTTACGTCCGGGGCAATCAGCCCCAGCATTTT,CASSYVRGNQPQHF
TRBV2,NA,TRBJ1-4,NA,TGTGCCAGCAGTCCTTACACAGCAACTAATGAAAAACTGTTTTTT,CASSPYTATNEKLFF
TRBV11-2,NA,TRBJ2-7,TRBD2,TGTGCCAGCAGTCAACTAGCGGGAGGTGGCTACGAGCAGTACTTC,CASSQLAGGGYEQYF
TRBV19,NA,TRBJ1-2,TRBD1,TGTGCCAGTAGTACTCGGGGACAGGGGGCATATGGCTACACCTTC,CASSTRGQGAYGYTF